The source of this T cell receptor beta chain is a study of Ad26.COV2.S vaccination and SARS-CoV-2 variants. Stated treatment: 19 received Ad26.COV2.S at low or high dose, single or two shots; about 5 received placebo; per-sample allocation not given. The investigators took samples on day 63 after the first vaccine or placebo injection. The germline gives CDR1 SGHVS, CDR2 FNYEAQ. The CDR3 covers 13 residues. V was pared by 6 bases and J by 3 bases, with 5 bases of the junction left unmatched. The assay was immunoSEQ multiplex PCR, and TCRdb's table has in-frame clones only and misses some. The sample shows around 400,000 clones, about nine tenths of them seen only once.

This receptor was taken from a person aged 18-60 years who received the Ad26.COV2.S COVID-19 vaccine or a placebo. The sample was peripheral blood, taken in a trial of Ad26.COV2.S vaccine versus placebo. The rearrangement uses TRBV7-6 and TRBJ2-7; 7 nucleotides align to TRBD1. The CDR3 nucleotides are TGTGCCAGCAGTCCCCCAGGGGGCTACGAGCAGTACTTC. Protein: CASSPPGGYEQYF.